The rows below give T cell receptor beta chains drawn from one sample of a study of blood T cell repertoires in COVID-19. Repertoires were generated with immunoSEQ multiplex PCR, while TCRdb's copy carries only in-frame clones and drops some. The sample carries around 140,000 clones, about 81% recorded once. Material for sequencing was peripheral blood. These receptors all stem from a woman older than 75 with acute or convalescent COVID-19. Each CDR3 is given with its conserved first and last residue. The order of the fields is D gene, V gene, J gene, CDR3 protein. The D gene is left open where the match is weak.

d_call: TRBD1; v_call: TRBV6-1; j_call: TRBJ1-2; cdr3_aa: CASSDRDRGSGYTF
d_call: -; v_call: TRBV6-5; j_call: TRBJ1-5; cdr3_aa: CASTPTGSGPQHF
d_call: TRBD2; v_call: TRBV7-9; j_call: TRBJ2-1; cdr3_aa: CASSPGVAGHNEQFF
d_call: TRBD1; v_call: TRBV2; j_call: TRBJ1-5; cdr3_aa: CASRGTVSNQPQHF
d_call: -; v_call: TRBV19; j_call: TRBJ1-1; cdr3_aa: CASHGQGGTEAFF
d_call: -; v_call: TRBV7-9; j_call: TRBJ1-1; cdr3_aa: CASRAGAVTEAFF
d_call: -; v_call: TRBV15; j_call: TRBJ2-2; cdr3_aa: CATSRAVTGNTGELFF
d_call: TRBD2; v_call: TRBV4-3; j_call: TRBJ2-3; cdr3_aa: CASSQDGIAGGVDTQYF
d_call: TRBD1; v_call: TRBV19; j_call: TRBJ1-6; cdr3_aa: CASRGTGWDNSPLHF
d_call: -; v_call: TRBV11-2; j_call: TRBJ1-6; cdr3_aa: CASSLVRSPLHF
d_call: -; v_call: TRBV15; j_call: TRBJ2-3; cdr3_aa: CATSSLGVDTQYF
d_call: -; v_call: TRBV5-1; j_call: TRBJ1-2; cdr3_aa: CASSFRSNYGYTF
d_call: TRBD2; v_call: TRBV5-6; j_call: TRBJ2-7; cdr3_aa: CASSRGLAGGPWYEQYF
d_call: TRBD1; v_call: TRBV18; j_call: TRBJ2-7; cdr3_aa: CASSATQGDYEQYF